The clone carrying this T cell receptor beta chain was observed a few times. Its antigen is undetermined. Trimming took off 6 bases at V and 3 bases at J, with 6 bases between the two ends. This CDR3 region has 11 residues. The germline CDR1 and CDR2 sequences are MNHEY and SVGAGI. The data derive from a study of T cells after yellow fever vaccination. Using its own MiXCR run on the 5' RACE reads, TCRdb lists one record per CDR3 protein. Among some 600,000 distinct CDR3 sequences, 9% to 15% were seen once, and the ten largest hold 14% to 15%. General study findings and limits: Repertoires sorted by FACS could include abundant clonotypes that are contaminants from the bulk population. Reappearance after the booster was observed for most primary-vaccination clones (roughly 97% CD4, less than 90% CD8).

This clonotype originated in a man aged 30 to 39 who received the YFV17D yellow fever vaccine. This sequence joins TRBV6-5 and TRBJ2-7; no clear D gene. The material was PBMCs, obtained on the day of the yellow fever booster vaccination. The CDR3 nucleotides are TGTGCCAGCAGGAAACTCTACGAGCAGTACTTC. Protein sequence: CASRKLYEQYF.